The TCR beta chain described here comes from a study of blood T cell repertoires in COVID-19. Assay: immunoSEQ multiplex PCR; the TCRdb copy retains only in-frame clones and omits some. The table has about 170,000 clones, 80% to 90% seen once; the top ten hold 12% to 15%. V lost 4 bases and J 2 bases, leaving 13 bases between the germline ends. The germline gives CDR1 SGDLS, CDR2 YYNGEE. This CDR3 is built from 14 residues. The chain recombines TRBV9 with TRBJ2-7, with D perhaps matching TRBD2 (6 bases). This TCR derives from a man aged 45-60 years who had recovered from COVID-19. Sequencing was performed on PBMCs or T cells enriched from blood (not recorded which). The CDR3 bases are TGTGCCAGCAGCTCATCCGGGAGTCCCTACGAGCAGTACTTC. The encoded protein is CASSSSGSPYEQYF.